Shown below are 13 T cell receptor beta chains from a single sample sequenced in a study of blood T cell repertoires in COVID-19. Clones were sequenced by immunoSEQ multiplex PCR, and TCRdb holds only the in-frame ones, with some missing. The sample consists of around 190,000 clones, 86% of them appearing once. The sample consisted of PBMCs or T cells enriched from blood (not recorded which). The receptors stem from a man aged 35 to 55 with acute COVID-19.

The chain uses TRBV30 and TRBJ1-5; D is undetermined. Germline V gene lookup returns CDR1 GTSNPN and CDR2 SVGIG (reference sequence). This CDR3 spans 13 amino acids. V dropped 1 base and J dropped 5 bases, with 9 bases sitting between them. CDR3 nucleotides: TGTGCCTGGAGTGCCGACGGGTATCAGCCCCAGCATTTT. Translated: CAWSADGYQPQHF.

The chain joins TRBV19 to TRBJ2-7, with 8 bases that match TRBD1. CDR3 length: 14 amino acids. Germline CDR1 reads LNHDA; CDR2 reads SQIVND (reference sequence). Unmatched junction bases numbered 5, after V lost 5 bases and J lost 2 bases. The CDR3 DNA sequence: TGTGCCAGTAGTTTTGGGACAGGCGCCTACGAGCAGTACTTC. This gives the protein CASSFGTGAYEQYF.

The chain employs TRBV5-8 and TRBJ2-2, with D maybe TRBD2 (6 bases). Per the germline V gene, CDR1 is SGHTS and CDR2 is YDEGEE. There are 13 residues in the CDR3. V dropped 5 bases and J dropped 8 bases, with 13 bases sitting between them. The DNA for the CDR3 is TGTGCCAGCAGAGCAACGGGGGTGGGGGAGCTGTTTTTT. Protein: CASRATGVGELFF.

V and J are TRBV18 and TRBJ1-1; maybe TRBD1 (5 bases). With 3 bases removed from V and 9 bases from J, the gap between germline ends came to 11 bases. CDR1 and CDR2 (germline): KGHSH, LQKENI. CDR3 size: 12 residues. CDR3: CASSPDTPKAFF. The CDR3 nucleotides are TGTGCCAGCTCACCGGACACCCCGAAAGCTTTCTTT.

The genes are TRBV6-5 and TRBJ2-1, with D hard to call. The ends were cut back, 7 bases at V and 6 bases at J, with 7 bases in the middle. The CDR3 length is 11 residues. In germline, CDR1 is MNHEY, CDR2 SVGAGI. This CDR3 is CASMYGNEQFF. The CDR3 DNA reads TGTGCCAGCATGTACGGCAATGAGCAGTTCTTC.

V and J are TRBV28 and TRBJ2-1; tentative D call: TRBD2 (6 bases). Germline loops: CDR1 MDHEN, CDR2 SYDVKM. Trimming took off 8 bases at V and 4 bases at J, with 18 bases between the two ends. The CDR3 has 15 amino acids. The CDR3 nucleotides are TGTGCCAGCGGCATATCACTAGCTGGATACAATGAGCAGTTCTTC. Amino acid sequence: CASGISLAGYNEQFF.

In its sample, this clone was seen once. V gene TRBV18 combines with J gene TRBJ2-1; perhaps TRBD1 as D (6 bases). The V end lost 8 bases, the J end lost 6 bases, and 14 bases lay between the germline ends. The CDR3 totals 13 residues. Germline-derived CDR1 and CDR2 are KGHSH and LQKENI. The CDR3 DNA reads TGTGCCAGCCCAACGACAGGTACCAATGAGCAGTTCTTC. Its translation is CASPTTGTNEQFF.

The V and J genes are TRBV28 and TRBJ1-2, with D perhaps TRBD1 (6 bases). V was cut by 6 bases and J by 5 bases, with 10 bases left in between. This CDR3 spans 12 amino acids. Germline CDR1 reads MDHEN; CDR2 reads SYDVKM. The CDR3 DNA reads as TGTGCCAGCAGCAATACAGGGTATGGCTACACCTTC. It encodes CASSNTGYGYTF.

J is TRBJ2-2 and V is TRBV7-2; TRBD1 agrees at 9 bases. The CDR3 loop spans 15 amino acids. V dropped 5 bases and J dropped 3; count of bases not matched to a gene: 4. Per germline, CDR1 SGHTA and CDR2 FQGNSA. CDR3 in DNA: TGTGCCAGCAGCCAACAGGGGGCGGACACCGGGGAGCTGTTTTTT. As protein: CASSQQGADTGELFF.

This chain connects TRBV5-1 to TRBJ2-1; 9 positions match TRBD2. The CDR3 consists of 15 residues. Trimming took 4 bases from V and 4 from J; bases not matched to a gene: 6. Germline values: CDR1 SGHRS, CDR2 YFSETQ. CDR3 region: CASSRASGEYNEQFF. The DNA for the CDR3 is TGCGCCAGCAGCAGAGCTAGCGGGGAATACAATGAGCAGTTCTTC.

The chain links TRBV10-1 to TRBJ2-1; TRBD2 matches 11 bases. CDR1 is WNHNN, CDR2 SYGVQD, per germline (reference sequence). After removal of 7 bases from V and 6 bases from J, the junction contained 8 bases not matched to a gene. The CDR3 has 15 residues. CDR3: CASTLAGGPPNEQFF. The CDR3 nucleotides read TGCGCCAGCACCTTAGCGGGAGGGCCCCCCAATGAGCAGTTCTTC.

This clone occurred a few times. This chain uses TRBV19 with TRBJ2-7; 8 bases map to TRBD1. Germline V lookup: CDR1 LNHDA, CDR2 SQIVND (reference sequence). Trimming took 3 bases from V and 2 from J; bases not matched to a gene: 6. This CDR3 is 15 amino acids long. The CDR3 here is CASSIWAGGPYEQYF. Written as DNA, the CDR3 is TGTGCCAGTAGTATCTGGGCAGGGGGCCCCTACGAGCAGTACTTC.

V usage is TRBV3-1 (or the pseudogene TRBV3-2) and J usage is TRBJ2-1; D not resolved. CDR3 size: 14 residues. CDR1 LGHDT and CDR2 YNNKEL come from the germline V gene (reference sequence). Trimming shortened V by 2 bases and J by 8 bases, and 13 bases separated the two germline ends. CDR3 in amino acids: CASSQLAVVDEQFF. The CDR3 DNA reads TGTGCCAGCAGCCAATTGGCGGTAGTGGATGAGCAGTTCTTC.